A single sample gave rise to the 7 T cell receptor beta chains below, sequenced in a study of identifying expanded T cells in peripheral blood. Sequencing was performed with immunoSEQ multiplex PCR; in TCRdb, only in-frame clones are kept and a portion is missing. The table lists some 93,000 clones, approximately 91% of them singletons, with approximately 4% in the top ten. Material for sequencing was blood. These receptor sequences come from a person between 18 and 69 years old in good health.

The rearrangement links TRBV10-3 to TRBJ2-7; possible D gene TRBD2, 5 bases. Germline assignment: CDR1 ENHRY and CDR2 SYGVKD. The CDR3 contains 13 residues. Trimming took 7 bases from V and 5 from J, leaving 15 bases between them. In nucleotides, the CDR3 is TGTGCCATCATGGAGGTGTCGGGCAACGAGCAGTACTTC. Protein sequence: CAIMEVSGNEQYF.

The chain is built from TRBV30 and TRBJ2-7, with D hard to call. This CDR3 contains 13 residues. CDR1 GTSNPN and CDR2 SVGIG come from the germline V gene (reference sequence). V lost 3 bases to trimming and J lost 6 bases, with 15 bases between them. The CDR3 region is CAWSIERLSEQYF. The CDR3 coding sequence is TGTGCCTGGAGCATAGAGAGGTTGTCCGAGCAGTACTTC.

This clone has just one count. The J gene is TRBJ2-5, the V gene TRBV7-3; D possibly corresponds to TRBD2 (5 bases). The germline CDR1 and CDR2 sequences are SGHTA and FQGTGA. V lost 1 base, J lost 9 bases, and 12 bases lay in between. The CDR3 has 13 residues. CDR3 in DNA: TGTGCCAGCAGCTTAAATACAGCAGCGGCCCAGTACTTC. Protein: CASSLNTAAAQYF.

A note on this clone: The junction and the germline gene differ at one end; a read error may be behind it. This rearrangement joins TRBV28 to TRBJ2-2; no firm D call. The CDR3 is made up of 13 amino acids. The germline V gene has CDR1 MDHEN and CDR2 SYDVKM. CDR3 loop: CANSFQNTGELFF. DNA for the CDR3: TGTGCCAACAGTTTTCAGAACACCGGGGAGCTGTTTTTT.

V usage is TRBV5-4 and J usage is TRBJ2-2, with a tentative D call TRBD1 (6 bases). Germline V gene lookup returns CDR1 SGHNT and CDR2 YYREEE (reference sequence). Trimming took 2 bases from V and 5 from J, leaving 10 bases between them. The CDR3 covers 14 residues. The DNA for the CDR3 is TGTGCCAGCAGCTTAGCTAGGGGGACCGGGGAGCTGTTTTTT. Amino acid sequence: CASSLARGTGELFF.

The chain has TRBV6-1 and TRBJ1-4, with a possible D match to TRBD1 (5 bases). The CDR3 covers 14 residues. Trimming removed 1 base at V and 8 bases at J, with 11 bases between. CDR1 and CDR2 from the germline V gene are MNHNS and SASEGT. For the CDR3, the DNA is TGTGCCAGCAGTGAAGGTCAGGGCCCCGAAAAACTGTTTTTT. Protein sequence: CASSEGQGPEKLFF.

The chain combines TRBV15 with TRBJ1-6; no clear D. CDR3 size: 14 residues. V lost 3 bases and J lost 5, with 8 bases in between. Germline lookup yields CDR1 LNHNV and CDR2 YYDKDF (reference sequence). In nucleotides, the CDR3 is TGTGCCACCAGCAGGGACGGTAATAATTCACCCCTCCACTTT. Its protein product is CATSRDGNNSPLHF. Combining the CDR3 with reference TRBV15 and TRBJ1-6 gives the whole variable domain DAMVIQNPRYQVTQFGKPVTLSCSQTLNHNVMYWYQQKSSQAPKLLFHYYDKDFNNEADTPDNFQSRRPNTSFCFLDIRSPGLGDTAMYLCATSRDGNNSPLHFGNGTRLTVT.